This T cell receptor (beta chain) was documented in a study of cytomegalovirus exposure and HLA in healthy donors. Study-wide findings and caveats: In vitro checks showed that a few CMV-associated chains really do target CMV antigens.

Between the trimmed V and J ends, which lost 4 bases and 5 bases, there was a span of 13 bases. There are 14 residues in the CDR3. In germline, CDR1 is SGDLS, CDR2 YYNGEE. It was with 60 Vbeta and 13 Jbeta primers that the PCR ran. Clones were sequenced by immunoSEQ multiplex PCR, and TCRdb holds only the in-frame ones, with some missing. The data contain around 130,000 clones, approximately 80% of them singletons. As for this clone: Its antigen is unknown.

The sequenced sample consisted of PBMCs. This chain uses TRBV9 with TRBJ2-1, with D tentatively TRBD2 (6 bases). This TCR came from a woman aged 18-29 years in good health and CMV-seronegative. The CDR3 here is CASSWGDGDNEQFF. In nucleotides, the CDR3 is TGTGCCAGCAGCTGGGGGGACGGGGACAATGAGCAGTTCTTC.